The clone carrying this T cell receptor beta chain was observed a few times. The CDR3 runs to 14 residues. Germline loops: CDR1 SGHAT, CDR2 FQNNGV. Trimming cost V 0 bases and J 10 bases, with 15 bases left between them. This entry is derived from a study of patients and donors after allogeneic stem cell transplantation. TCRdb re-called the RT-PCR reads through MiXCR, storing one row per CDR3 protein. Among about 210,000 distinct CDR3 sequences listed, roughly two fifths were seen once. The TCR originated in a human donor who was either an allogeneic HSCT recipient or a stem cell or donor lymphocyte infusion donor (not recorded which). It is not recorded whose cells these are; they may come from a transplant donor. The rearrangement joins TRBV11-2 to TRBJ1-2; D gene ambiguous. What was sequenced was blood, either unsorted or a sorted T cell fraction (not recorded which). CDR3 residues: CASSLDRPTLDYTF. CDR3 coding DNA: TGTGCCAGCAGCTTAGACCGGCCGACCCTTGACTACACCTTC. Variable domain in full (rest from reference TRBV11-2 and TRBJ1-2): EAGVAQSPRYKIIEKRQSVAFWCNPISGHATLYWYQQILGQGPKLLIQFQNNGVVDDSQLPKDRFSAERLKGVDSTLKIQPAKLEDSAVYLCASSLDRPTLDYTFGSGTRLTVV.